This TCR beta chain originates from a study of T cells in Graves' hyperthyroidism and ophthalmopathy (dated by TCRdb to the late 2010s). Notes on the research overall: Peripheral blood samples were taken at the time of initial diagnosis, prior to any treatment. After blood sampling, hyperthyroidism patients were treated with methimazole at a starting dose of 30 mg daily, and ophthalmopathy patients were treated with high-dose intravenous methylprednisolone. Thyroid tissue and blood T-cell repertoires from six Graves' hyperthyroidism patients were also compared in the study. TCR V-J signatures able to tell the groups apart were searched for in a discovery cohort of 90 to 100 patients, of whom fewer than 45 had Graves' ophthalmopathy and 55 to 60 had stable Graves' hyperthyroidism. The paper reports TCR Vbeta CDR3 sequencing of some 140 peripheral blood samples: some 41 ophthalmopathy, 75 to 80 hyperthyroidism and 17 progressor patients. For training and testing, the approximately 92 patients in the discovery cohort were randomly divided in a 7:3 ratio. Prospective prediction of ophthalmopathy was tested in an independent validation cohort consisting of some 20 hyperthyroidism patients and more than 15 patients who later progressed to ophthalmopathy.

The TCR beta CDR3 regions were amplified from the RNA transcripts. The first round of RT-PCR for the TCR CDR3 was performed with the HTBI primer set and the Qiagen OneStep RT-PCR kit. The libraries were constructed in a second round of multiplex PCR and then size-selected and purified. The libraries were sequenced on an Illumina HiSeq2000 using paired-end 100 bp reads. The paper's data handling went like this. SOAPnuke was used to process the raw data, throwing out any read that contained adapters or uncalled bases, had a mean Phred below 15, or lacked an exact constant-primer or identifier match. COPE v1.2.5 was used to merge high-quality paired reads, and clonotypes were defined as unique nucleotide sequences. MiTCR v1.1 was used to align the clonotypes against IMGT TRBV, TRBD and TRBJ reference segments. Analysis was restricted to V-J combinations with a frequency above 0.0001, which covered roughly 99% of repertoires. A TCS score was defined as the ratio between F50 (clonal expansion) and ExV (chaos), using BLOSUM62-based TCRdist between CDR3 peptides within each V-J. Welch's t-statistics and random forest reduced fewer than 600 V-J features to fewer than 15, which were used in a naive Bayes classifier (R e1071). TCRdb reprocessed the public reads (quality trimming at Q25 with fastp, clone calling with MiXCR) and kept in-frame beta chains. Every CDR3 protein is listed once, alongside the most common genes and DNA of its rows. The V and J calls come from TCRdb's annotation, not from the publication. The sample table lists over 350,000 distinct CDR3 sequences, about 18% of them with a count of one. The ten biggest clones cover 40% of the sample.

What the work shows at the level of the full study, not this receptor alone: In validation, the model predicted progression to ophthalmopathy a median of around six months before onset, with roughly 68% sensitivity and about 72% specificity. Sample size was not statistically predetermined, and blinding of investigators to group allocation was not performed. Most expanded thyroid clonotypes (frequency above 0.001) were also detected in blood, suggesting blood repertoires may reflect thyroid immune responses. A model built on a 13 V-J signature distinguished ophthalmopathy from stable hyperthyroidism, reaching roughly 88% sensitivity and under 84% specificity in cross-validation and 80%/75% in testing.

The cysteine opens and the phenylalanine closes a CDR3 of 13 amino acids. This entry keeps only the CDR3 DNA: 39 bases, framed from base 1. CDR1 and CDR2 (SNHLY, FYNNEI) derive from the germline V gene. Cut back by 4 bases and 7 bases, the V and J ends lie 14 bases apart. For this clonotype: Its antigen is not yet known. A single base separates this from a much larger clone, so it may be a read error.

In the ophthalmopathy patients, disease was moderately to severely active, with a Clinical Activity Score of 3 or more, a NOSPECS grade of 4 or more, and a duration of less than 3 months. The study excluded patients with uncontrolled infections, other autoimmune diseases, pregnancy or lactation. Clinical symptoms, serum thyroxine and TRAb, thyroid ultrasound, and orbital computed tomography formed the basis for the diagnoses. PBMCs were separated from 10 ml of fresh peripheral blood using Ficoll-Paque density gradient centrifugation. Trizol reagent was used to extract total RNA, and RNA quality was then checked on an Agilent 2100 Bioanalyzer.

The source of this sequence is a man aged 18 to 35 with Graves' ophthalmopathy. Here the chain combines TRBV2 and TRBJ2-7; a tentative D match to TRBD1 spans 6 bases. The sequenced sample was blood. The DNA reads as follows: TGTGCCAGCAGTGCGAACAGGGCCGATGAGCAGTACTTC. This gives the protein CASSANRADEQYF.